This is a list of T cell receptor beta chains from one sample in a study of blood T cells in healthy people across ages. TCRdb reprocessed the 5' RACE reads with MiXCR, giving one entry per CDR3 protein. The sample shows roughly 790,000 distinct CDR3 sequences, about 40% of them seen only once. Sample: blood. These receptor sequences come from a woman aged 60 to 75 in good health. Each CDR3 is given with its conserved first and last residue. D genes are given only for firm matches. Clone size appears in some rows only: once, few, many, or a class for an expanded clone.

j_call d_call v_call clone_size cdr3_nt cdr3_aa
TRBJ2-1 - TRBV29-1 many TGCAGCGTTGAGACAGGCTCCCAGTTCTTC CSVETGSQFF
TRBJ1-1 - TRBV5-1 - TGCGCCAGCAGCTCAACGGTAGTCAAGAACACTGAAGCTTTCTTT CASSSTVVKNTEAFF
TRBJ1-1 - TRBV4-2 - TGTGCCAGCAACCTCAGGACTGGGAACACTGAAGCTTTCTTT CASNLRTGNTEAFF
TRBJ1-1 - TRBV18 few TGCGCCAGCTCACCAGGGGAGGATGAAGCTTTCTTT CASSPGEDEAFF
TRBJ2-3 TRBD2 TRBV9 many TGTGCCAGCAGCGTAGGACCGGGACTAGCGGGAGAAGATACGCAGTATTTT CASSVGPGLAGEDTQYF
TRBJ1-2 TRBD1 TRBV20-1 - TGCAGTGCTAGTCCAGGGGGCCCCAGGGATGGCTACACCTTC CSASPGGPRDGYTF
TRBJ2-5 TRBD2 TRBV25-1 few TGTGCCAGCAGTCCTGCGACTAGCGCGGGGGAGACCCAGTACTTC CASSPATSAGETQYF
TRBJ1-1 - TRBV10-3 - TGTGCCATATGGACGGGAAACACTGAAGCTTTCTTT CAIWTGNTEAFF
TRBJ2-3 TRBD2 TRBV5-4 - TGTGCCAGCAGTAAATGGCTGCGGGAGCCTTCATCCGATACGCAGTATTTT CASSKWLREPSSDTQYF
TRBJ2-5 TRBD2 TRBV12-3/TRBV12-4 - TGTGCCAGCAGTTTAGTGCTAGCGGGAGCTCCGGGGACCCAGTACTTC CASSLVLAGAPGTQYF
TRBJ2-5 TRBD1 TRBV7-9 few TGTGCCAGCAGCCGGATTCTAACAGGGGTAGTGACCCAGTACTTC CASSRILTGVVTQYF
TRBJ1-4 - TRBV4-2 few TGTGCCAGCAGCCAAGAATTCCAGGGGAGAGATAAACTGTTTTTT CASSQEFQGRDKLFF
TRBJ1-2 - TRBV7-8 - TGTGCCAGCAGCTTTTTAGCGGGGGCAGGGTTTTTTGGCTACACCTTC CASSFLAGAGFFGYTF
TRBJ2-1 - TRBV11-3 few TGTGCCAGCAGCTTAGTTCTCAGGGAAGACAATGAGCAGTTCTTC CASSLVLREDNEQFF
TRBJ2-6 - TRBV27 many TGTGCCAGCAGTTCTGAGTGGGCGCCTGGGGCCAACGTCCTGACTTTC CASSSEWAPGANVLTF
TRBJ2-5 - TRBV7-3 few TGTGCCAGCAGCTTAAACGGGGGTGAAGAGACCCAGTACTTC CASSLNGGEETQYF
TRBJ2-1 TRBD2 TRBV7-6 - TGTGCCAGCAGCTTAGGGGGACTAGCGGGAGATTATGAGCAGTTCTTC CASSLGGLAGDYEQFF
TRBJ2-3 - TRBV5-1 few TGCGCCAGCAGCTTGGGTGGGAGCGAAGCAGATACGCAGTATTTT CASSLGGSEADTQYF
TRBJ2-5 TRBD2 TRBV7-9 few TGTGCCAGCAGCTTAAGGAGCGAGCGGGAGGGGAATGAGCAGTACTTC CASSLRSEREGNEQYF
TRBJ2-7 TRBD1 TRBV19 - TGTGCCAGTAGTAGGACAGGGGAGGGCGAGCAGTACTTC CASSRTGEGEQYF
TRBJ2-7 TRBD2 TRBV4-3 - TGCGCCAGCAGCCGAGAAGCGGGAGGAACTGGGGATGAGCAGTACTTC CASSREAGGTGDEQYF
TRBJ2-1 TRBD2 TRBV9 few TGTGCCAGCAGCCTTAGCGGGGGGCATTCATCGGGCGATGAGCAGTTCTTC CASSLSGGHSSGDEQFF
TRBJ2-3 TRBD2 TRBV4-3 - TGCGTCAGCAGCCAACGAGGGGCTAGCGGGAACACAGATACGCAGTATTTT CVSSQRGASGNTDTQYF
TRBJ1-5 - TRBV5-1 - TGCGCCAGCAGCTTTTCAGGCGGCGAGCAGCCCCAGCATTTT CASSFSGGEQPQHF
TRBJ2-3 TRBD2 TRBV4-3 few TGCGCCAGCAGCCAAGATCTAGCGGGAAGCACAGATACGCAGTATTTT CASSQDLAGSTDTQYF
TRBJ1-1 TRBD1 TRBV7-9 - TGTGCCAGCAGCTCCCACCGGGACAGGGGTTTCACTGAAGCTTTCTTT CASSSHRDRGFTEAFF
TRBJ2-4 - TRBV6-2/TRBV6-3 - TGTGCCAGCAGTTATGATAGAGCCGAGGGATCCAAAAACATTCAGTACTTC CASSYDRAEGSKNIQYF
TRBJ1-1 TRBD1 TRBV7-2 - TGTGCCAGCAGCGGAACCGGGACAGGAGTAATTGAAGCTTTCTTT CASSGTGTGVIEAFF
TRBJ2-3 - TRBV10-2 few TGCGCCAGCAGCCGGGTCCAAAAGGATACGCAGTATTTT CASSRVQKDTQYF
TRBJ2-7 - TRBV6-1 - TGTGCCAGCAGTGTTGAAGTCAACCCCAGCGAGCAGTACTTC CASSVEVNPSEQYF
TRBJ2-4 - TRBV6-1 - TGTGGGGGTCGGGGTGGCAAAAACATTCAGTACTTC CGGRGGKNIQYF
TRBJ2-7 - TRBV20-1 - TGCAGTGCTAGAGATCTGACGAGCGCTCCCTACGAGCAGTACTTC CSARDLTSAPYEQYF
TRBJ1-2 TRBD1 TRBV12-3/TRBV12-4 few TGTGCCAGCAGTTTAGGGGGACAGGCGTATGGCTACACCTTC CASSLGGQAYGYTF
TRBJ2-3 TRBD2 TRBV7-3 - TGTGCCAGCAGCTTAGGACGGGGGGGCCAAGATACGCAGTATTTT CASSLGRGGQDTQYF
TRBJ2-5 - TRBV3-1 few TGTGCCAGCAGCCGGAATACAGGGGAGACCCAGTACTTC CASSRNTGETQYF
TRBJ2-1 TRBD2 TRBV11-1 few TGTGCCAGCAGCAAACCTAGCGGCATCTACAATGAGCAGTTCTTC CASSKPSGIYNEQFF
TRBJ2-7 - TRBV28 once TGTGCCAGCAGTTTTTTCCGACTCCCCGACGACTACGAGCAGTACTTC CASSFFRLPDDYEQYF
TRBJ2-3 TRBD2 TRBV11-2 - TGTGCCAGCAGCCCCGGACTAGCGGGAGGGATGACAGATACGCAGTATTTT CASSPGLAGGMTDTQYF
TRBJ2-7 TRBD1 TRBV18 - TGTGCCAGCTCACCACGACAGGGGGTCTACAATGAGCAGTACTTC CASSPRQGVYNEQYF
TRBJ2-3 TRBD1 TRBV20-1 many TGCAGTGCTGCGACCCGGGACAGCCACAGCACAGATACGCAGTATTTT CSAATRDSHSTDTQYF
TRBJ1-6 TRBD1 TRBV11-2 - TGTGCCAGCAGCATAAGACAGGGCGGGTATTCACCCCTCCACTTT CASSIRQGGYSPLHF
TRBJ2-7 - TRBV10-3 many TGTGCCACCGAGACTGCGGGTTACGAGCAGTACTTC CATETAGYEQYF
TRBJ2-7 TRBD2 TRBV12-3/TRBV12-4 - TGTGCCAACAGTGGACTAGTGGGAGGCCTCGGCGAGCAGTACTTC CANSGLVGGLGEQYF
TRBJ2-1 - TRBV6-2/TRBV6-3 - TGTGCCAGCAGAAAACTACCGGGGACCACGGGGTACAATGAGCAGTTCTTC CASRKLPGTTGYNEQFF
TRBJ2-1 - TRBV28 few TGTGCCAGCAGTTTAGGAGGGGTAGGCTCCTACAATGAGCAGTTCTTC CASSLGGVGSYNEQFF
TRBJ2-7 TRBD1 TRBV11-1 - TGTGCCAGCAGCCCTATGGACAGGGGGACCTACGAGCAGTACTTC CASSPMDRGTYEQYF
TRBJ2-1 - TRBV13 - TGTGCCAGCAGCCCGGGGACCGGAGCCGGGGAGCAGTTCTTC CASSPGTGAGEQFF
TRBJ1-1 - TRBV7-9 - TGTGCCAGCAGCTTAGATGAGGGTGGCCCTGAAGCTTTCTTT CASSLDEGGPEAFF